One and the same sample provided the 18 T cell receptor beta chains below, sequenced in a study of T cells in Graves' hyperthyroidism and ophthalmopathy. Amplified regions were TCR beta CDR3 sequences from RNA transcripts. Primed by the HTBI set, a first-round RT-PCR was run on the TCR CDR3. TCRdb reanalysed the multiplex PCR reads using MiXCR and keeps one entry per CDR3 protein. The repertoire includes around 190,000 distinct CDR3 sequences, roughly a sixth of them detected once, and approximately 56% sits in the top ten. Material for sequencing was blood. The receptor source for this set is a woman in her forties or fifties with Graves' hyperthyroidism.

This clonotype was seen a few times. The chain carries TRBV4-2 and TRBJ1-5; D not resolved. Germline lookup yields CDR1 LGHNA and CDR2 YNFKEQ. The length of the CDR3 is 13 residues. The V and J ends lost 0 bases and 5 bases respectively, with 5 bases between them. Here the CDR3 DNA reads TGTGCCAGCAGCCAAGAGGTTTATCAGCCCCAGCATTTT. Its translation: CASSQEVYQPQHF.

This clonotype was seen ten or more times. This chain joins TRBV20-1 and TRBJ2-1, with 11 bases fitting TRBD1. Germline CDR1 reads DFQATT; CDR2 reads SNEGSKA (reference sequence). The CDR3 sequence is 15 residues long. Unmatched junction bases numbered 4, after V lost 6 bases and J lost 0 bases. The CDR3 bases are TGCAGTGCAGGACAGGGGGCAAGCTCCTACAATGAGCAGTTCTTC. Protein sequence: CSAGQGASSYNEQFF.

This clonotype came up many times. In nucleotides, the CDR3 is TGTGCCAGCAGCTTAGGAGCGGGAAATCTCAATGAGCAGTTCTTC. This codes for CASSLGAGNLNEQFF. This chain uses TRBV11-3 with TRBJ2-1, with 7 bases lining up with TRBD2. Germline V lookup: CDR1 SGHNT, CDR2 YENEEA. J was trimmed by 6 bases and V by 1 base; bases with no gene match: 6. The CDR3 loop spans 15 amino acids. Full variable domain (rest looked up from reference TRBV11-3 and TRBJ2-1): EAGVVQSPRYKIIEKKQPVAFWCNPISGHNTLYWYLQNLGQGPELLIRYENEEAVDDSQLPKDRFSAERLKGVDSTLKIQPAELGDSAVYLCASSLGAGNLNEQFFGPGTRLTVL.

As concerns this clonotype: A read error is possible here, since a much larger clone lies one base away. The gene calls are TRBV6-1 and TRBJ2-2, with TRBD2 matching 14 bases. CDR1 MNHNS and CDR2 SASEGT come from the germline V gene. V lost 4 bases, J lost 10 bases, and 14 bases stayed unmatched. The length of the CDR3 is 18 residues. The CDR3 here is CASSGPTSGRAWAVELFF. The CDR3 DNA reads TGTGCCAGCAGTGGCCCGACTAGCGGGAGGGCCTGGGCCGTGGAGCTGTTTTTT.

This clonotype was recorded many times. The J gene is TRBJ1-5, the V gene TRBV3-1; no clear D gene. Germline-derived CDR1 and CDR2 are LGHDT and YNNKEL (reference sequence). This CDR3 is 15 amino acids long. V was clipped by 0 bases and J by 4 bases, with 10 bases between them. The CDR3 reads CASSQELGENQPQHF. CDR3 DNA: TGTGCCAGCAGCCAAGAATTGGGCGAAAATCAGCCCCAGCATTTT.

V gene TRBV5-1 combines with J gene TRBJ1-1; D not certain. The CDR3 consists of 15 residues. V was cut by 4 bases and J by 1 base, with 14 bases left in between. CDR1 is SGHRS, CDR2 YFSETQ, per germline. The CDR3 sequence: CASSVDSSGNTEAFF. DNA for the CDR3: TGCGCCAGCAGCGTAGACTCTTCAGGGAACACTGAAGCTTTCTTT.

The genes are TRBV3-1 and TRBJ1-1; D is possibly TRBD1 (6 bases). CDR3 length equals 11 residues. Germline assignment: CDR1 LGHDT and CDR2 YNNKEL (reference sequence). V was trimmed by 1 base and J by 11 bases, leaving 8 bases between them. The CDR3 region is CASSQAGVAFF. CDR3 bases: TGTGCCAGCAGCCAAGCAGGGGTGGCTTTCTTT.

This clonotype was detected many times. The chain combines TRBV10-1 with TRBJ2-6, with 9 bases lining up with TRBD1. Germline V gives CDR1 WNHNN, CDR2 SYGVQD (reference sequence). J lost 4 bases, V lost 10 bases, and 26 bases had no gene match. The CDR3 spans 21 residues. For the CDR3, the DNA is TGCGCCAAATCCCCTGGGGACAGGGTATTCTCCATTGCCGGGGGGGCCAACGTCCTGACTTTC. It encodes CAKSPGDRVFSIAGGANVLTF.

The chain employs TRBV12-3 or TRBV12-4 and TRBJ2-2; no firm D call. CDR3 size: 11 residues. V lost 5 bases and J lost 7, with 5 bases in between. The CDR3 nucleotides are TGTGCCAGCAGTGATTACGGGGAGCTGTTTTTT. It specifies CASSDYGELFF.

This clonotype was detected many times. The chain employs TRBV27 and TRBJ2-7; the match to TRBD2 covers 15 bases. V gave up 5 bases and J gave up 2 bases; unmatched junction bases: 4. The CDR3 consists of 16 residues. Germline V CDR1 and CDR2: MNHEY, SMNVEV (reference sequence). CDR3 bases: TGTGCCAGCAGTGGGACTAGCGGGAGGTTGGCCTACGAGCAGTACTTC. Translated: CASSGTSGRLAYEQYF.

For this clonotype: A much larger clone differs from this one at a single base, so this may be a read error. The V gene is TRBV12-3 or TRBV12-4, the J gene TRBJ2-4; D is perhaps TRBD2 (5 bases). This CDR3 region has 14 residues. The CDR3 loop reads CASGGTRAKNVQYF. The CDR3 bases are TGTGCCAGCGGAGGAACTAGGGCCAAAAACGTTCAGTACTTC.

This clonotype came up a few times. The chain couples TRBV7-9 to TRBJ1-2, with unresolved D. The CDR3 is 13 amino acids. Germline V gives CDR1 SEHNR, CDR2 FQNEAQ (reference sequence). V lost 3 bases, J lost 7 bases, and 12 bases lay in between. CDR3 sequence (DNA): TGTGCCAGCAGCTTTGGAGATTCGGGTGGCTACACCTTC. Translated, it gives CASSFGDSGGYTF. The variable domain in full, completed from reference TRBV7-9 and TRBJ1-2, reads DTGVSQNPRHKITKRGQNVTFRCDPISEHNRLYWYRQTLGQGPEFLTYFQNEAQLEKSRLLSDRFSAERPKGSFSTLEIQRTEQGDSAMYLCASSFGDSGGYTFGSGTRLTVV.

This rearrangement joins TRBV19 to TRBJ2-1; D call uncertain. This CDR3 contains 11 residues. Between the trimmed V and J ends, which lost 4 bases and 6 bases, there was a span of 4 bases. CDR1 is LNHDA, CDR2 SQIVND, per germline (reference sequence). The chain's CDR3 is CASSKPNEQFF. In nucleotides, the CDR3 is TGTGCCAGTAGTAAGCCCAATGAGCAGTTCTTC.

This clonotype was recorded a few times. V is TRBV10-2 and J is TRBJ2-7; TRBD2 agrees at 7 bases. The CDR3 has 13 residues. Germline trimming cut 7 bases from V and 4 bases from J; bases unmatched to any gene: 7. Germline values: CDR1 WSHSY, CDR2 SAAADI. The DNA for the CDR3 is TGCGCCAGCATGGGGGGGATGGCGTACGAGCAGTACTTC. Its protein product is CASMGGMAYEQYF.

This clonotype showed up many times. The chain links TRBV11-2 to TRBJ2-1; D is possibly TRBD2 (6 bases). Germline lookup yields CDR1 SGHAT and CDR2 FQNNGV. The CDR3 has 15 residues. V lost 2 bases, J lost 6 bases, and 14 bases lay in between. The CDR3: CASSLSDLRGNEQFF. CDR3 nucleotides: TGTGCCAGCAGCTTATCAGATTTGCGGGGCAATGAGCAGTTCTTC.

This clonotype was seen ten or more times. The V call is TRBV5-4, the J call TRBJ2-1, with 10 bases matching TRBD1. The CDR3 consists of 15 residues. Per germline, CDR1 SGHNT and CDR2 YYREEE (reference sequence). V lost 2 bases to trimming and J lost 6 bases; unmatched junction nucleotides: 5. DNA for the CDR3: TGTGCCAGCAGCTTATCCGGGACAGGGGTCAATGAGCAGTTCTTC. This gives the protein CASSLSGTGVNEQFF.

This clonotype was picked up many times. V and J are TRBV6-1 and TRBJ1-1; possible D gene TRBD1, 5 bases. The CDR3 consists of 14 residues. The V gene lost 8 bases and the J gene lost 5 bases, with 18 bases spanning the gap. Germline V gives CDR1 MNHNS, CDR2 SASEGT. This CDR3 is CASGLRGRETEAFF. The CDR3 DNA follows: TGTGCCAGCGGTCTCCGGGGCCGGGAGACTGAAGCTTTCTTT.

The chain employs TRBV27 and TRBJ1-5; no definite D call. CDR1 is MNHEY, CDR2 SMNVEV, per germline (reference sequence). Trimming shortened V by 5 bases and J by 2 bases, and 13 bases separated the two germline ends. The CDR3 runs 15 residues. CDR3 protein: CASSLRVGGNQPQHF. The CDR3 DNA is TGTGCCAGCAGTCTAAGGGTCGGAGGCAATCAGCCCCAGCATTTT.